Given below is one TCR beta chain in context. This record comes from a study of blood T cell repertoires in COVID-19. Across the study: The origin of the acute and convalescent COVID-19 samples was the United States, Italy and Spain.

The data were produced by immunoSEQ multiplex PCR, yet TCRdb's version contains in-frame clones alone and is incomplete. The top ten clones hold approximately 2.6% of a sample with 210,000 or so clones, about 90% of them seen once. The CDR3 contains 13 residues. The germline CDR1 and CDR2 sequences are LNHDA and SQIVND (reference sequence). Losses at the gene ends were 5 bases for V and 3 bases for J; bases not matched to a gene: 3. This receptor was identified in a woman aged 55 to 70 with acute or convalescent COVID-19. The V and J genes are TRBV19 and TRBJ2-7, with 8 nucleotides matching TRBD1. Sequenced input: peripheral blood. The CDR3 bases are TGTGCCAGTAGTGCGACAGGGGTCTACGAGCAGTACTTC. This translates into CASSATGVYEQYF.